This entry describes one TCR beta chain. Trimming shortened V by 3 bases and J by 9 bases, and 14 bases separated the two germline ends. Germline CDR1 reads KGHDR; CDR2 reads SFDVKD. This CDR3 is 14 amino acids long. What was amplified from RNA transcripts were TCR beta CDR3 regions. A first-round RT-PCR of the TCR CDR3 used the HTBI primer set. TCRdb recomputed calls from the multiplex PCR reads with MiXCR, one row per CDR3 protein. The sample lists 300,000 or so distinct CDR3 sequences; roughly 21% were seen once. This specimen comes from a study of T cells in Graves' hyperthyroidism and ophthalmopathy.

This sequence originates from a woman aged 45-60 years with Graves' hyperthyroidism. The material sequenced was blood. The V gene is TRBV24-1, the J gene TRBJ1-5, with a weak D call TRBD1 (5 bases). The CDR3 sequence: CATSDTGGVRPQHF. In nucleotides, the CDR3 is TGTGCCACCAGTGATACGGGGGGGGTAAGGCCCCAGCATTTT.